The subject of this entry is one T cell receptor (beta chain). Its recognized antigen is unknown. No much larger clone is present one base from it, and per-base qualities are unavailable. This record belongs to a study of blood T cell repertoires in COVID-19 (dated by TCRdb to 2020 to 2021). About the investigation overall: Collaborator samples came from the United States, Italy and Spain and covered acute and convalescent phases of COVID-19. A de-identified subject ID, COVID-19 status, age in years and sex were almost always included in the sample metadata. Where HLA class I and class II types were available, the types were taken from metadata supplied by the sample provider, not from assay-based typing. Samples came from the ongoing ImmuneRACE study (first 160 participants) plus 1,254 subjects from 6 global collaborators. The repertoires were released in a freely available public database intended as a resource for research on the immune response to SARS-CoV-2. The material from the prospective study consisted of cDNA or gDNA derived from T cells, B-cell-depleted T cells, or PBMCs. Deeply sampled blood TCRbeta repertoires from subjects exposed to, actively infected with, or recovered from COVID-19 were included in the dataset. What the authors observed across the whole study: The quantity of clinical and demographic metadata differed by source and by participant and was supplied without curation.

The immunoSEQ Assay, a bias-controlled multiplex PCR, was used to amplify TCRbeta CDR3 regions from genomic DNA. Per the authors' processing: Nucleated cell counts per sample were estimated from amplification of reference gene primers within the assay. To quantify the absolute abundance of each unique TCRbeta CDR3 rearrangement, sequence reads were collapsed and filtered. For each sample, productive Simpson clonality was calculated by taking the square root of Simpson's diversity index across productive rearrangements. Drawn from immuneACCESS, this table holds only the in-frame rearrangements with V and J called that TCRdb kept. Clones are partly lost; checked studies trace under half to an unresolved V gene and leave the rest unexplained. V, J and clone size were drawn from that table, and D and trimming were deduced from the DNA. Within this sample are 140,000 or so clones, with about 90% of them counted one time only. The ten largest clones capture under 12% of the sample.

The V end loses 4 bases and the J end loses 7 bases, and a stretch of 8 bases separates them. Its CDR3 holds 11 amino acids, cysteine through phenylalanine. CDR3 DNA only is kept here, 33 bases in frame from base 1. The germline V gene (reference sequence) yields DFQATT for CDR1 and SNEGSKA for CDR2. Collaborating institutions collected whole blood in K2EDTA tubes following their own protocols. For TCRbeta analysis, collaborators shipped samples as frozen whole blood, isolated PBMCs, or DNA extracted from either of those sample types. This chain is built from TRBV20-1 and TRBJ2-1; too little of a D gene remains to name it. The sequenced sample was peripheral blood. The TCR was taken from a man in his 60s with active or convalescent COVID-19. The CDR3 corresponds to CSATRTNEQFF. In nucleotide form, the sequence is TGCAGTGCTACTCGAACAAATGAGCAGTTCTTC.